These T cell receptor beta chains were read from a single sample in a study of blood T cell repertoires in COVID-19. The repertoire was sequenced with immunoSEQ multiplex PCR; TCRdb's copy has only in-frame clones and lacks some. The sample holds roughly 220,000 clones, roughly 89% seen once. The sample was PBMCs or T cells enriched from blood (not recorded which). The receptors here all came from a woman between 35 and 50 years old who had recovered from COVID-19. The CDR3 runs from the conserved cysteine through the conserved F or W.

TRBJ2-1	TRBV5-4	CASSIVPTSGRQEQFF
TRBJ2-4	TRBV12-3/TRBV12-4	CATSEGQGNIQYF
TRBJ2-3	TRBV2	CASNQAGITDTQYF
TRBJ2-5	TRBV7-8	CASSFVAGWQETQYF
TRBJ2-1	TRBV7-2	CASGRAFNNEQFF
TRBJ2-1	TRBV6-5	CASRKTGTGGDEQFF
TRBJ1-1	TRBV5-4	CASSSSSSGNTEAFF
TRBJ1-2	TRBV13	CASKGGGDYGYTF
TRBJ2-6	TRBV15	CATSRGGHRDSGANVLTF
TRBJ2-1	TRBV6-2/TRBV6-3	CASSRRLAGVNEQFF
TRBJ2-5	TRBV5-1	CASSLDRPGGGETQYF
TRBJ2-3	TRBV11-2	CASSLDRLTDTQYF
TRBJ1-2	TRBV19	CASSPPTGNYGYTF
TRBJ2-2	TRBV7-2	CASSPGGAGGGELFF
TRBJ1-2	TRBV19	CATAPTENYGYTF
TRBJ2-3	TRBV7-2	CASSPQLRGSTDTQYF
TRBJ1-2	TRBV3-1/TRBV3-2	CASSQALGGIGYTF
TRBJ1-4	TRBV30	CAWIGQGNEKLFF
TRBJ2-6	TRBV19	CASRGLLLGANVLTF
TRBJ1-2	TRBV7-2	CASSLAPPGTGGGGYTF
TRBJ1-3	TRBV5-1	CASSLAGIGNTIYF
TRBJ2-3	TRBV4-2	CASSKSGRPDTDTQYF
TRBJ1-5	TRBV27	CASSLSTGSHQPQHF
TRBJ2-1	TRBV11-3	CASSPVAGASSYNEQFF
TRBJ1-2	TRBV11-2	CASSHPRQHGYTF
TRBJ2-3	TRBV10-1	CASSSTASGSWNTQYF
TRBJ1-1	TRBV29-1	CSVARQGRTEAFF
TRBJ2-7	TRBV27	CASSGQVVGSEQYF
TRBJ2-3	TRBV30	CAWSPGLQDTQYF
TRBJ1-2	TRBV23-1	CASSRNRGLNGYTF
TRBJ2-3	TRBV6-5	CASRKLAGAADTQYF
TRBJ1-3	TRBV11-2	CASSLGSSAAGNTIYF
TRBJ1-5	TRBV11-2	CASSPTGTGTNQPQHF
TRBJ1-5	TRBV29-1	CSVETGNQPQHF
TRBJ1-1	TRBV11-2	CASSFLRDTEAFF
TRBJ2-3	TRBV20-1	CSATTLVLQYF
TRBJ1-2	TRBV9	CASSPDPPGGLDFLNYGYTF
TRBJ2-2	TRBV4-3	CASSQDWAYLNTGELFF
TRBJ2-1	TRBV29-1	CSVVGTSGHNEQFF
TRBJ2-4	TRBV7-2	CASSLGPWGEGNIQYF
TRBJ1-4	TRBV5-1	CASSWGQGAGHEKLFF
TRBJ2-1	TRBV9	CASSAAFDEQFF
TRBJ1-1	TRBV28	CASSLSGRLTEAFF
TRBJ1-4	TRBV28	CASSPSDRGRVIFGEKLFF
TRBJ2-5	TRBV28	CASSPPRTSGGYF
TRBJ2-1	TRBV3-1/TRBV3-2	CASSQGRLASYNEQFF